Presented here are 8 T cell receptor beta chains from one specimen sequenced in a study of tumor and adjacent non-tumor tissue in lung cancer. Three rounds of nested PCR, following a modified ARM-PCR protocol, produced the TCRbeta library. TCRdb used MiXCR to reprocess the multiplex PCR reads, holding one entry per CDR3 protein. The sample records tens of thousands of distinct CDR3 sequences, over 60% being singletons. No cell sorting was done before RNA was extracted from the tissue. More than 3 cm separated this lung sample from the edge of the tumor. Sequencing was done on a sample of distant non-tumor lung tissue. The receptors come from a man in his sixties or seventies with non-small cell lung cancer.

In the case of this clonotype: Its ends do not fully match the called genes, so a read error is possible. The rearrangement links TRBV12-3 or TRBV12-4 to TRBJ1-2; TRBD1 agrees at 9 bases. The CDR3 is made up of 15 amino acids. CDR3 sequence: CASSARDRDRYGYTF. Here the CDR3 DNA reads TGCGCCAGCAGTGCCCGGGACAGGGATAGATATGGCTACACCTTC.

The rearrangement links TRBV6-2 or TRBV6-3 to TRBJ2-7; the D is unclear. Germline CDR1 is MNHEY and CDR2 is SVGEGT. The germline V and J ends were trimmed by 5 bases and 1 base, with 15 bases remaining between them. The CDR3 totals 15 residues. CDR3 nucleotide sequence: TGTGCCAGCAGTACTAAGAGAGGAGAATCCTACGAGCAGTACTTC. Residues: CASSTKRGESYEQYF.

Note on this clonotype: One junction end does not reproduce the germline sequence, and a read error may be involved. This rearrangement joins TRBV6-2 or TRBV6-3 to TRBJ2-2; 8 nucleotides match TRBD1. CDR1 is MNHEY, CDR2 SVGEGT, per germline. The CDR3 totals 16 residues. CDR3 sequence: CTSSSLGTGFYSRLSF. CDR3 DNA: TGTACCAGCAGCTCCCTAGGGACAGGATTCTATTCGCGGCTGTCTTTT.

This clonotype was picked up a small number of times. This may be a read error, as it is one base from a much larger clone. The CDR3 protein is CASRKGGRTDTQYF. The CDR3 region has the DNA TGTGCCAGCAGGAAAGGGGGAAGAACAGATACGCAGTATTTT. The chain couples TRBV6-5 to TRBJ2-3, with D possibly TRBD1 on 6 matching bases. This CDR3 comprises 14 residues. Germline CDR1 and CDR2: MNHEY and SVGAGI. The V and J ends lost 6 bases and 3 bases respectively, with 13 bases between them.

This chain uses TRBV10-2 with TRBJ1-6; tentatively, D is TRBD1 (5 bases). CDR3 length: 16 amino acids. Germline CDR1 WSHSY, CDR2 SAAADI. Trimming removed 3 bases at V and 11 bases at J, with 20 bases between. CDR3 sequence (DNA): TGCGCCAGCAGTGACCAATTAGGGGAGTTCGGTCCACCCCTCCACTTT. Amino acid sequence: CASSDQLGEFGPPLHF.

On this clonotype itself: The germline gene is not matched at one end of the junction; a read error may be the cause. The chain employs TRBV12-3 or TRBV12-4 and TRBJ2-5; TRBD2 agrees at 10 bases. The CDR3 contains 14 residues. The CDR3 bases are TGTGCCAGCGGGCTAGCGGGAGTGGTGGAGACCCAGCACTTC. Its translation: CASGLAGVVETQHF.

The sample holds one count of this clonotype. A read error may explain this, as a much larger clone is one base away. This chain joins TRBV28 and TRBJ1-2, with no clear D. The germline V and J ends were trimmed by 3 bases and 3 bases, with 11 bases remaining between them. CDR1 and CDR2 (germline): MDHEN, SYDVKM. The CDR3 is 14 amino acids. The CDR3 is CASSFGQDYYGYTF. Written as DNA, the CDR3 is TGTGCCAGCAGTTTCGGGCAGGATTACTATGGCTACACCTTC.

The J gene is TRBJ1-1, the V gene TRBV5-1; D may be TRBD1 (6 bases). This CDR3 has 14 amino acids. Germline lookup yields CDR1 SGHRS and CDR2 YFSETQ. Trimming took 7 bases from V and 5 from J, leaving 18 bases between them. The CDR3 is CASGIRGGETEAFF. As DNA, the CDR3 is TGCGCCAGCGGAATAAGAGGGGGGGAGACTGAAGCTTTCTTT.